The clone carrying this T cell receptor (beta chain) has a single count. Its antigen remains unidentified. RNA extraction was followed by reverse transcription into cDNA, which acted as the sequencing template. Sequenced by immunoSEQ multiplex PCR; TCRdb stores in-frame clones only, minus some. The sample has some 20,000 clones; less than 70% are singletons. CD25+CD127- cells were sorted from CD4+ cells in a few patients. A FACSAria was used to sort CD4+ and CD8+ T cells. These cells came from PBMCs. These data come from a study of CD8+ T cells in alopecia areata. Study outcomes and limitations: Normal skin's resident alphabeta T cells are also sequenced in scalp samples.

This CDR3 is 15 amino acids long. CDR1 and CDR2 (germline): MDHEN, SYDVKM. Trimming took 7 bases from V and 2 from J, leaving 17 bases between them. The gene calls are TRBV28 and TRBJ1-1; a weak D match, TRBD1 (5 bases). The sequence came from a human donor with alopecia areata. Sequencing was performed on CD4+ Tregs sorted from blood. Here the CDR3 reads CASTATDLINTEAFF. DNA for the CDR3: TGTGCCAGCACCGCGACAGATCTAATAAACACTGAAGCTTTCTTT.